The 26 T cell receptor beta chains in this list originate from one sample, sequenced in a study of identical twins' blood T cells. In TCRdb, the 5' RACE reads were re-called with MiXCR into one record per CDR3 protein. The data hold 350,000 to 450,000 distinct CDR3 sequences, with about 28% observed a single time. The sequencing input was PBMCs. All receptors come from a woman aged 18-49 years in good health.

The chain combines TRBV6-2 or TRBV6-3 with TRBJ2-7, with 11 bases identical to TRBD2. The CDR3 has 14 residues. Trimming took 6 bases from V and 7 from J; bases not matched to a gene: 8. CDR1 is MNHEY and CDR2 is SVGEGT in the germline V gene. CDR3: CASSLAGGPWEQYF. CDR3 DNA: TGTGCCAGCAGCCTAGCGGGGGGCCCTTGGGAGCAGTACTTC.

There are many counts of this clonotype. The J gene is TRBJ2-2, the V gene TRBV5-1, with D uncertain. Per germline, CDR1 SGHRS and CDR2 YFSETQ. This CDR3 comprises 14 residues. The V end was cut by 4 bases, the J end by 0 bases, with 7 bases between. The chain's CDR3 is CASSPGSNTGELFF. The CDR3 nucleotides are TGCGCCAGCAGCCCGGGCTCGAACACCGGGGAGCTGTTTTTT.

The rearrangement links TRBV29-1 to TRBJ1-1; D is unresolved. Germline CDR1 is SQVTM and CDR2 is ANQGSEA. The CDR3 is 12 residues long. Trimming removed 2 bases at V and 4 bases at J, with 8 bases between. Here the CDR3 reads CSVETVGTEAFF. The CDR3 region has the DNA TGCAGCGTTGAAACTGTGGGCACTGAAGCTTTCTTT.

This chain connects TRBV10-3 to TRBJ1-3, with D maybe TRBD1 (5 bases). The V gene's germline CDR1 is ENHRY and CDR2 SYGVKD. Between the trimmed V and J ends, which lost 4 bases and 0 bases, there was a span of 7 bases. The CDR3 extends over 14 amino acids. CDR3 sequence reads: CAISGGASGNTIYF. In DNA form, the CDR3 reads TGTGCCATCAGTGGAGGGGCCTCTGGAAACACCATATATTTT.

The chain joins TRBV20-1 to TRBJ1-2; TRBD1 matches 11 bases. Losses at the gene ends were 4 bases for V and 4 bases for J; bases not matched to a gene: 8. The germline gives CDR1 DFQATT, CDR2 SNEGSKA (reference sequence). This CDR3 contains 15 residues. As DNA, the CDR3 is TGCAGTGCTACCCCGGGACAGGGGGACCTCTATGGCTACACCTTC. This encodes CSATPGQGDLYGYTF.

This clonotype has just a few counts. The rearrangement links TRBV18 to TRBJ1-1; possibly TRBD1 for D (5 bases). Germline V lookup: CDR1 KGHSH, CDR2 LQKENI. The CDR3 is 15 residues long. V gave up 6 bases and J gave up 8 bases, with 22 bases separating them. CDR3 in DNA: TGTGCCAGCTCTCAAATCGGGACCGCTATAAGGGAAGCTTTCTTT. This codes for CASSQIGTAIREAFF.

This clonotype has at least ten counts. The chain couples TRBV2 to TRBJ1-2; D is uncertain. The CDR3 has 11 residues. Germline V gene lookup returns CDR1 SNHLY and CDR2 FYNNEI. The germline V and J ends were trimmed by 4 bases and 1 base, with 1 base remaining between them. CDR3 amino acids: CASSVNYGYTF. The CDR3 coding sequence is TGTGCCAGCAGTGTTAACTATGGCTACACCTTC.

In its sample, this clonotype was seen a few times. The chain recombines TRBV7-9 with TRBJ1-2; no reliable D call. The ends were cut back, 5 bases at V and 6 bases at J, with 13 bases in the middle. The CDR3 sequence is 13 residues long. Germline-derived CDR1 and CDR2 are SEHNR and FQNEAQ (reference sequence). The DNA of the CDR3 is TGTGCCAGCAGCCCCGGCGGCGTTCATGGCTACACCTTC. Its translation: CASSPGGVHGYTF.

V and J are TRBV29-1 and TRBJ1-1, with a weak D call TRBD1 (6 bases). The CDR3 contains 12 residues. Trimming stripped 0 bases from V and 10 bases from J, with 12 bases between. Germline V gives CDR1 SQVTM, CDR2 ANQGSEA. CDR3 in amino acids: CSVEDLNRVAFF. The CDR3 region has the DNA TGCAGCGTTGAAGATCTGAACAGGGTAGCTTTCTTT.

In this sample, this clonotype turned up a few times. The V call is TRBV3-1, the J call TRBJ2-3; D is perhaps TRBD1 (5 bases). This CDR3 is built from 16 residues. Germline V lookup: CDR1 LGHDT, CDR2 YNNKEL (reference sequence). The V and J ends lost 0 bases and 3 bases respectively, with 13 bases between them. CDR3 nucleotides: TGTGCCAGCAGCCAAGATAAGACAGACCCTACAGATACGCAGTATTTT. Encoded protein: CASSQDKTDPTDTQYF.

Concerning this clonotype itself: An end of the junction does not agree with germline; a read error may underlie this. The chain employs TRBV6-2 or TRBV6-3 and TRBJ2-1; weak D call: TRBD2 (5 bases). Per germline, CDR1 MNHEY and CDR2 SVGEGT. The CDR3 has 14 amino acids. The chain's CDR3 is CASSSERTKNEHFF. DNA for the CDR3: TGTGCCAGCAGTTCGGAGCGGACCAAAAATGAGCATTTCTTC.

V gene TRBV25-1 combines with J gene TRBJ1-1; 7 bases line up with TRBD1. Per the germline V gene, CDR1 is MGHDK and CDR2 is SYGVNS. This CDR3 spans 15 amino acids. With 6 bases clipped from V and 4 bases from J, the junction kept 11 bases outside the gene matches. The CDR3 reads CASRPGRGPTTEAFF. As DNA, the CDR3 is TGTGCCAGCAGACCGGGAAGGGGGCCGACCACTGAAGCTTTCTTT.

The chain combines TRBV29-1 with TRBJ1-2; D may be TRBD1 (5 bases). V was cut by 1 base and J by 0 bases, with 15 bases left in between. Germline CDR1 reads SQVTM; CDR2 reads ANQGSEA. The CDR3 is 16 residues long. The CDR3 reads CSVEVRVEGTNYGYTF. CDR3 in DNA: TGCAGCGTTGAAGTCAGGGTAGAGGGGACTAACTATGGCTACACCTTC.

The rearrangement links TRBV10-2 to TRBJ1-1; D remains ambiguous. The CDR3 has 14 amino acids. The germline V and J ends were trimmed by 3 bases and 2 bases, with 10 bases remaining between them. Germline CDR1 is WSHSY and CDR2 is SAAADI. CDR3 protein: CASSELMGNTEAFF. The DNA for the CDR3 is TGCGCCAGCAGTGAATTAATGGGAAACACTGAAGCTTTCTTT.

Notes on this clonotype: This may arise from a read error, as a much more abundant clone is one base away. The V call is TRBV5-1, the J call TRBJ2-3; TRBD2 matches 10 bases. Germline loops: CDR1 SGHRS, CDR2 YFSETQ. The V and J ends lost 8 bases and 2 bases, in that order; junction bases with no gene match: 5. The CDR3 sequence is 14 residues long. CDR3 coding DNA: TGCGCCAGTAGCGGGGGGTCTCACACAGATACGCAGTATTTT. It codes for CASSGGSHTDTQYF.

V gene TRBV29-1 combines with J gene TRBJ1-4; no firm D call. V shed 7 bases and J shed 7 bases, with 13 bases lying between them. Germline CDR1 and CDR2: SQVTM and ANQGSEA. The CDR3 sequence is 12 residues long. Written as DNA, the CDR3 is TGCAGCGCACGGGATACCAGTGAAAAACTGTTTTTT. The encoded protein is CSARDTSEKLFF.

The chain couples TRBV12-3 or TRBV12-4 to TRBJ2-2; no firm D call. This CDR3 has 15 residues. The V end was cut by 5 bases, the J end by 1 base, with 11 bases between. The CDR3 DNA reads TGTGCCAGCAGTCCTAGACGCAGGAACACCGGGGAGCTGTTTTTT. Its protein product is CASSPRRRNTGELFF.

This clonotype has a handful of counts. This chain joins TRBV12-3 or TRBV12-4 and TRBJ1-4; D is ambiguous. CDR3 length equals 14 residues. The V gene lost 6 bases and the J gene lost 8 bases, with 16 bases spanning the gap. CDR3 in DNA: TGTGCCAGCAGGCTGTGGGGTGAAAAAGAAAAACTGTTTTTT. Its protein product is CASRLWGEKEKLFF.

DNA of the CDR3: TGTGCCAGCAGCGACAGGGGGTACAATCAGCCCCAGCATTTT. Encoded protein: CASSDRGYNQPQHF. The chain carries TRBV25-1 and TRBJ1-5; 9 nucleotides agree with TRBD1. The CDR3 has 14 amino acids. The V segment lost 6 bases and the J segment 3 bases; nucleotides outside the gene matches: 3. Germline V gene data show CDR1 as MGHDK and CDR2 as SYGVNS. Using reference TRBV25-1 and TRBJ1-5 for the parts outside the CDR3, the full variable domain is EADIYQTPRYLVIGTGKKITLECSQTMGHDKMYWYQQDPGMELHLIHYSYGVNSTEKGDLSSESTVSRIRTEHFPLTLESARPSHTSQYLCASSDRGYNQPQHFGDGTRLSIL.

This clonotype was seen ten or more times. Here the CDR3 reads CASTPSGGTRAFF. The CDR3 bases are TGCGCCAGCACCCCGAGCGGCGGGACGCGAGCTTTCTTT. This chain links TRBV10-2 with TRBJ1-1; possible D gene TRBD1, 5 bases. CDR3 length: 13 amino acids. The germline gives CDR1 WSHSY, CDR2 SAAADI. Trimming shortened V by 7 bases and J by 10 bases, and 19 bases separated the two germline ends.

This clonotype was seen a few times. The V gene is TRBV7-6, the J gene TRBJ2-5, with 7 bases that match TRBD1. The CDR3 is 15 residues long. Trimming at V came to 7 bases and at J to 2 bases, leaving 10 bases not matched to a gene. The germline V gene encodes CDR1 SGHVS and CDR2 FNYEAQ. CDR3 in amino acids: CASMALDRYQETQYF. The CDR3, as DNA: TGTGCCAGCATGGCACTGGACAGGTATCAAGAGACCCAGTACTTC.

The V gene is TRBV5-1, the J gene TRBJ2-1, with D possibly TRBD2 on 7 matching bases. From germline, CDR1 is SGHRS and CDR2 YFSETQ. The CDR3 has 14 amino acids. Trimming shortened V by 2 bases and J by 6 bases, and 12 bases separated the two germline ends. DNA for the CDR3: TGCGCCAGCAGCTTCAGGGGACTACCCAATGAGCAGTTCTTC. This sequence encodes CASSFRGLPNEQFF.

The CDR3 here is CSAGGVPSDTQYF. The CDR3 nucleotides are TGCAGTGCCGGGGGGGTACCTTCAGATACGCAGTATTTT. This rearrangement joins TRBV20-1 to TRBJ2-3, with 8 bases that match TRBD2. The CDR3 totals 13 residues. Germline values: CDR1 DFQATT, CDR2 SNEGSKA (reference sequence). The V gene end was trimmed by 6 bases and the J gene end by 4 bases; junction bases not matched to a gene: 6.

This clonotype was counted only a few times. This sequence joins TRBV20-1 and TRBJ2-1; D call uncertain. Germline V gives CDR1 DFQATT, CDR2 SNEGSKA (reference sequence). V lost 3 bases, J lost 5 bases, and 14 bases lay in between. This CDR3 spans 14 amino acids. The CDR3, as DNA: TGCAGTGCTAGCGCGGCCCAGAGTCACAATGAGCAGTTCTTC. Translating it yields CSASAAQSHNEQFF.

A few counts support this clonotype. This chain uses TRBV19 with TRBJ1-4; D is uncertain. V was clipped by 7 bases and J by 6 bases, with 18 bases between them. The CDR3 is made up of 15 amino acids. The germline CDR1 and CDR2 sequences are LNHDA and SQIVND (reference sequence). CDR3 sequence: CASNQRVGGYEKLFF. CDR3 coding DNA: TGTGCCAGTAACCAACGTGTGGGAGGGTATGAAAAACTGTTTTTT.

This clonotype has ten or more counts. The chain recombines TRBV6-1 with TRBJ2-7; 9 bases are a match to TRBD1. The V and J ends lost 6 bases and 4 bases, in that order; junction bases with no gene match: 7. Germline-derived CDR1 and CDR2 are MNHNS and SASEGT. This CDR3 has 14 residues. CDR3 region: CASRTGTGTYEQYF. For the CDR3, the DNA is TGTGCCAGCAGGACCGGGACAGGGACGTACGAGCAGTACTTC.